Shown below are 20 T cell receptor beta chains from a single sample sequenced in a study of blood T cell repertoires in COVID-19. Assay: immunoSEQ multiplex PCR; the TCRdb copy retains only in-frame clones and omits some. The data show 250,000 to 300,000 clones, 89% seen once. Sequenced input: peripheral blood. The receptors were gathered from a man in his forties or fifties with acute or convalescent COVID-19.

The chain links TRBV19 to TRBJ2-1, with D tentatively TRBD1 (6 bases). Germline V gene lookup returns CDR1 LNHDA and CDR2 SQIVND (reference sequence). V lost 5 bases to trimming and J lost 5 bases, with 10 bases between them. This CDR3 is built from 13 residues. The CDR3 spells CASSSRQDNEQFF. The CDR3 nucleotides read TGTGCCAGTAGTTCCAGACAGGACAATGAGCAGTTCTTC. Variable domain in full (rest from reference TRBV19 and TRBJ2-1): DGGITQSPKYLFRKEGQNVTLSCEQNLNHDAMYWYRQDPGQGLRLIYYSQIVNDFQKGDIAEGYSVSREKKESFPLTVTSAQKNPTAFYLCASSSRQDNEQFFGPGTRLTVL.

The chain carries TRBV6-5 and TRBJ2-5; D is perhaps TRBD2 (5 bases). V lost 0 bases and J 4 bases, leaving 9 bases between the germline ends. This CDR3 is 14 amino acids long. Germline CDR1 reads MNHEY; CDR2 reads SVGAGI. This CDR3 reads CASSYSAGTETQYF. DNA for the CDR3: TGTGCCAGCAGTTACTCGGCGGGTACAGAGACCCAGTACTTC.

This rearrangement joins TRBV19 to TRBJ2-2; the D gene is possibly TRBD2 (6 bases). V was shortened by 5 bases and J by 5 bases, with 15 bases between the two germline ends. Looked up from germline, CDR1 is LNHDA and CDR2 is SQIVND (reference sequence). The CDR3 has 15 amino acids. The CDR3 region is CASSAGWGVTGELFF. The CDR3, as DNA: TGTGCCAGTAGTGCGGGCTGGGGGGTAACCGGGGAGCTGTTTTTT. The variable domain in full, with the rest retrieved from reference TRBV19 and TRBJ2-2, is DGGITQSPKYLFRKEGQNVTLSCEQNLNHDAMYWYRQDPGQGLRLIYYSQIVNDFQKGDIAEGYSVSREKKESFPLTVTSAQKNPTAFYLCASSAGWGVTGELFFGEGSRLTVL.

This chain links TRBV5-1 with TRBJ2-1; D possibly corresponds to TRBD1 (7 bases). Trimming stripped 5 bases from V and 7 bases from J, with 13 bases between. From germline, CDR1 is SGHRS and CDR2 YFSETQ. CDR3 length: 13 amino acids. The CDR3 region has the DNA TGCGCCAGCAGTTTACAGGGGAGGAATGAGCAGTTCTTC. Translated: CASSLQGRNEQFF. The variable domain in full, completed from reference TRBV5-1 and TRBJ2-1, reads KAGVTQTPRYLIKTRGQQVTLSCSPISGHRSVSWYQQTPGQGLQFLFEYFSETQRNKGNFPGRFSGRQFSNSRSEMNVSTLELGDSALYLCASSLQGRNEQFFGPGTRLTVL.

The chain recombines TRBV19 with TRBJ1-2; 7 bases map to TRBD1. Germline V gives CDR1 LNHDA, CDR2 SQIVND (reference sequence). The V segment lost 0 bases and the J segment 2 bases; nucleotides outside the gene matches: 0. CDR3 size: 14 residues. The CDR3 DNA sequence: TGTGCCAGTAGTATAGACAGGGGGAACTATGGCTACACCTTC. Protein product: CASSIDRGNYGYTF. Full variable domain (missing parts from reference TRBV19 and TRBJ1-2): DGGITQSPKYLFRKEGQNVTLSCEQNLNHDAMYWYRQDPGQGLRLIYYSQIVNDFQKGDIAEGYSVSREKKESFPLTVTSAQKNPTAFYLCASSIDRGNYGYTFGSGTRLTVV.

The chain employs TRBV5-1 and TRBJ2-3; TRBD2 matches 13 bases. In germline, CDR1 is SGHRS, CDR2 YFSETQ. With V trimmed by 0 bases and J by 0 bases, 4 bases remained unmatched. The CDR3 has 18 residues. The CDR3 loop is CASSLGLAGGTSTDTQYF. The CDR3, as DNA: TGCGCCAGCAGCTTGGGACTAGCGGGGGGAACGAGCACAGATACGCAGTATTTT.

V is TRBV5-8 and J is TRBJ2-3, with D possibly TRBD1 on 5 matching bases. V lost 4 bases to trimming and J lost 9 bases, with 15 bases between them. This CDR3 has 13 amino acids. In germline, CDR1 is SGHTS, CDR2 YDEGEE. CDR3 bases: TGTGCCAGCAGCGTCGACAGCCCCCCGACGCAGTATTTT. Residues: CASSVDSPPTQYF.

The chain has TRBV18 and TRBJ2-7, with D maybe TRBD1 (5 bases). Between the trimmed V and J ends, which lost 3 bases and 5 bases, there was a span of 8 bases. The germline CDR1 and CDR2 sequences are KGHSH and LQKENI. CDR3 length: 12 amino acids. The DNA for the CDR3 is TGTGCCAGCTCACCTCAGGGCCACGAGCAGTACTTC. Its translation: CASSPQGHEQYF.

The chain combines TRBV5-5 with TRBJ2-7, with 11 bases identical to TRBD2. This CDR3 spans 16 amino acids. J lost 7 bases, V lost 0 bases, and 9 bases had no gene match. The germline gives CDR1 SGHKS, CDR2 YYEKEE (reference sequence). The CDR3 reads CASSLVISGGADEQYF. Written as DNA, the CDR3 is TGTGCCAGCAGCTTGGTAATTAGCGGGGGGGCCGATGAGCAGTACTTC.

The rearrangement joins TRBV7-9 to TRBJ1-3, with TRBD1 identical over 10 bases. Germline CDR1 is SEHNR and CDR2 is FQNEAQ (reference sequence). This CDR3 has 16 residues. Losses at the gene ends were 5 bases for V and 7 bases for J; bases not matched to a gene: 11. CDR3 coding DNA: TGTGCCAGCAGCCCCGAACCGGGACAGGGGTGGAACACCATATATTTT. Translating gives CASSPEPGQGWNTIYF.

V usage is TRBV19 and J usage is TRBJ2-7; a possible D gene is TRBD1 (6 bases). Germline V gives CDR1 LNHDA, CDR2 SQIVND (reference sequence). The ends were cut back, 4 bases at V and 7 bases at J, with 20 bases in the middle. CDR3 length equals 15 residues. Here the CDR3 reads CASSTAWGQVFEQYF. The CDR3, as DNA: TGTGCCAGTAGTACGGCCTGGGGGCAAGTCTTTGAGCAGTACTTC.

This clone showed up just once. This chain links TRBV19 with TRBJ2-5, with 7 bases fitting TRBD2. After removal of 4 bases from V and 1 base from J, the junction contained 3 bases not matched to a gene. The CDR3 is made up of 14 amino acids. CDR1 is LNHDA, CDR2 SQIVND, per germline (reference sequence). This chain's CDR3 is CASSTRGSQETQYF. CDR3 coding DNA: TGTGCCAGTAGTACGCGGGGGTCCCAAGAGACCCAGTACTTC.

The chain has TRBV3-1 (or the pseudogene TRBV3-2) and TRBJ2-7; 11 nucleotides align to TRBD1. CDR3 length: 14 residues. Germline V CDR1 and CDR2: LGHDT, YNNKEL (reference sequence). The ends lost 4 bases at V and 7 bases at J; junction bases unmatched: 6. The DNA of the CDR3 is TGTGCCAGCAGCCTGGGGACAGGGGGTGGAGAGCAGTACTTC. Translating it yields CASSLGTGGGEQYF.

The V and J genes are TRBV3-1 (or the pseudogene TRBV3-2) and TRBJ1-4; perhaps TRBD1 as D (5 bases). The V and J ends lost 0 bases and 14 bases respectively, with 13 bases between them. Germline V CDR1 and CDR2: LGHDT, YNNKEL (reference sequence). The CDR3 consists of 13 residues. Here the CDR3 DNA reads TGTGCCAGCAGCCAAGATTCGGGCAGGGCGCTGTTTTTT. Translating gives CASSQDSGRALFF.

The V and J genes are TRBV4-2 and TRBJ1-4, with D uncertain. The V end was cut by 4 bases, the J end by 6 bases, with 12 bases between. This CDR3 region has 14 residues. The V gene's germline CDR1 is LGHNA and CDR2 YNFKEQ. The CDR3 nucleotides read TGTGCCAGCAGCCCCCCAGCACGGGATGAAAAACTGTTTTTT. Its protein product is CASSPPARDEKLFF.

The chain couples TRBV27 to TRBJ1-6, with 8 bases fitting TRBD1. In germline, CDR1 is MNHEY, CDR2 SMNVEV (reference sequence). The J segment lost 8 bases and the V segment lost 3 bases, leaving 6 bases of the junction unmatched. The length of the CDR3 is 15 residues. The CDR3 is CASSFIQGVYSPLHF. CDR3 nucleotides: TGTGCCAGCAGTTTCATACAGGGGGTGTATTCACCCCTCCACTTT.

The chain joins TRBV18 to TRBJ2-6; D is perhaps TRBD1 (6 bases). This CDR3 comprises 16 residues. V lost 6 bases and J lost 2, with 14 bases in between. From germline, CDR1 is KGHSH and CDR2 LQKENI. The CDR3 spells CASSLGTTAGANVLTF. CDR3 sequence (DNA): TGTGCCAGCTCCCTAGGGACAACCGCTGGGGCCAACGTCCTGACTTTC.

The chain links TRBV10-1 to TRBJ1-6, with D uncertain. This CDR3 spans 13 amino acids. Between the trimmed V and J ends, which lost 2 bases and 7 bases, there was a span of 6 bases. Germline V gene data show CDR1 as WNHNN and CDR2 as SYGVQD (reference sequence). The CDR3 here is CASSEMRNSPLHF. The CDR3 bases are TGCGCCAGCAGTGAGATGAGGAATTCACCCCTCCACTTT.

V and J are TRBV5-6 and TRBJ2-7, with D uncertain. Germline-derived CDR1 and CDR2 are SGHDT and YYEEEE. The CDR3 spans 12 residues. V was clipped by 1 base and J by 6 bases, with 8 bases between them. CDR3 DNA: TGTGCCAGCAGCTTGCGAAGCGTCGAGCAGTACTTC. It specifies CASSLRSVEQYF.

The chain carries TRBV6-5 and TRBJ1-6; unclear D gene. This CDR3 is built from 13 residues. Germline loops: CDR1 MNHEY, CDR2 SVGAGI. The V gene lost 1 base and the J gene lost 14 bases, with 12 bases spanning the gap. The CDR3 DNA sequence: TGTGCCAGCAGTTACTATATCCTCTCAGCCCTCCACTTT. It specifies CASSYYILSALHF.